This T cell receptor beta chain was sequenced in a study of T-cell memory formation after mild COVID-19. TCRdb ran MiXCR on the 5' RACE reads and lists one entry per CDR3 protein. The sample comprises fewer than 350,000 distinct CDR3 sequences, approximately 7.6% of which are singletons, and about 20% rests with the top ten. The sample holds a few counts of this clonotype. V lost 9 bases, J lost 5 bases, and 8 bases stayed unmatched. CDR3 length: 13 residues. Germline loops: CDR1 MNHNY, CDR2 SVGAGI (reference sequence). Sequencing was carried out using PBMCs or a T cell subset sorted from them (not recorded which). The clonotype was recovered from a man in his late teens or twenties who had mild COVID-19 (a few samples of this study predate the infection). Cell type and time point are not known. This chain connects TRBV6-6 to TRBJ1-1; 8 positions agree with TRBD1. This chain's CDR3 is CASSGGAVTEAFF. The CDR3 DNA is TGTGCCAGTTCAGGGGGCGCGGTGACTGAAGCTTTCTTT.